This paragraph reports one T cell receptor beta chain. These data belong to a study of cytomegalovirus exposure and HLA in healthy donors. Researchers ran the PCR with 60 Vbeta and 13 Jbeta primers. Profiled with immunoSEQ multiplex PCR; TCRdb holds only in-frame clones, not every one. The sample yields more than 150,000 clones, around 80% seen once. Germline V lookup: CDR1 LGHNT, CDR2 FRNRAP. The CDR3 runs to 16 residues. V lost 6 bases to trimming and J lost 0 bases; unmatched junction nucleotides: 7. The chain is built from TRBV12-5 and TRBJ1-4; 7 bases map to TRBD1. Sequencing was carried out using PBMCs. The sequence was collected from a young man in good health and CMV-seronegative. The CDR3 region has the DNA TGTGCTAGTGGCCGTGGGACAGCTGCAACTAATGAAAAACTGTTTTTT. Amino acid sequence: CASGRGTAATNEKLFF. Complete variable domain (other parts from reference TRBV12-5 and TRBJ1-4): DARVTQTPRHKVTEMGQEVTMRCQPILGHNTVFWYRQTMMQGLELLAYFRNRAPLDDSGMPKDRFSAEMPDATLATLKIQPSEPRDSAVYFCASGRGTAATNEKLFFGSGTQLSVL.